The rows below give T cell receptor beta chains drawn from one sample of a study of T-cell memory formation after mild COVID-19. MiXCR, run by TCRdb on the 5' RACE reads, gives a single entry per CDR3 protein. The sample has about 90,000 distinct CDR3 sequences, more than 12% seen once. Sequenced material: PBMCs or a T cell subset sorted from them (not recorded which). All receptors derive from a man younger than 30 who had mild COVID-19 (a few samples of this study predate the infection). Cell type and time point are not known. CDR3s include the opening cysteine and the closing phenylalanine or tryptophan. A D gene is named only where the DNA matches it firmly. Size is omitted from some rows. Given values are once, few, many or a class for expanded clones.

J gene: TRBJ2-1; CDR3 length: 14; clone size: few; V gene: TRBV29-1; D gene: TRBD1; CDR3 protein: CSAKDRGPYNEQFF; CDR3 DNA: TGCAGCGCCAAAGACAGGGGCCCCTACAATGAGCAGTTCTTC
J gene: TRBJ2-5; CDR3 length: 14; clone size: -; V gene: TRBV7-8; D gene: TRBD2; CDR3 protein: CASSDLRGEGTQYF; CDR3 DNA: TGTGCCAGCAGCGACCTGCGGGGGGAAGGGACCCAGTACTTC
J gene: TRBJ2-6; CDR3 length: 13; clone size: many; V gene: TRBV7-6; D gene: -; CDR3 protein: CASSSSGANVLTF; CDR3 DNA: TGTGCCAGCAGCTCCTCTGGGGCCAACGTCCTGACTTTC
J gene: TRBJ1-6; CDR3 length: 15; clone size: -; V gene: TRBV4-3; D gene: -; CDR3 protein: CASSQDWGSGSPLHF; CDR3 DNA: TGCGCCAGCAGCCAAGATTGGGGGTCGGGGTCACCCCTCCACTTT
J gene: TRBJ2-5; CDR3 length: 14; clone size: many; V gene: TRBV12-3/TRBV12-4; D gene: -; CDR3 protein: CASSPPGLQETQYF; CDR3 DNA: TGTGCCAGCAGTCCCCCGGGGTTACAAGAGACCCAGTACTTC
J gene: TRBJ1-5; CDR3 length: 12; clone size: -; V gene: TRBV15; D gene: -; CDR3 protein: CATRNSNQPQHF; CDR3 DNA: TGTGCCACCAGGAACAGCAATCAGCCCCAGCATTTT
J gene: TRBJ2-1; CDR3 length: 12; clone size: few; V gene: TRBV27; D gene: TRBD1; CDR3 protein: CASRTGFNEQFF; CDR3 DNA: TGTGCCAGCCGGACAGGCTTCAATGAGCAGTTCTTC
J gene: TRBJ2-7; CDR3 length: 12; clone size: many; V gene: TRBV5-1; D gene: TRBD2; CDR3 protein: CASSWTSDEQYF; CDR3 DNA: TGCGCCAGCAGCTGGACTAGCGACGAGCAGTACTTC
J gene: TRBJ1-5; CDR3 length: 13; clone size: few; V gene: TRBV19; D gene: -; CDR3 protein: CASSIGINQPQHF; CDR3 DNA: TGTGCCAGTAGTATAGGGATTAACCAGCCCCAGCATTTT
J gene: TRBJ2-7; CDR3 length: 15; clone size: -; V gene: TRBV7-9; D gene: -; CDR3 protein: CASSLASAGTYEQYF; CDR3 DNA: TGTGCCAGCAGCTTAGCGTCGGCAGGGACCTACGAGCAGTACTTC
J gene: TRBJ2-1; CDR3 length: 17; clone size: many; V gene: TRBV11-2; D gene: TRBD2; CDR3 protein: CASSSPLSGGFDNEQFF; CDR3 DNA: TGTGCCAGCAGCTCCCCTCTGAGCGGGGGATTCGACAATGAGCAGTTCTTC
J gene: TRBJ2-1; CDR3 length: 16; clone size: few; V gene: TRBV20-1; D gene: TRBD2; CDR3 protein: CSARQAGGVWANEQFF; CDR3 DNA: TGCAGTGCCAGACAGGCGGGGGGCGTCTGGGCCAATGAGCAGTTCTTC
J gene: TRBJ2-3; CDR3 length: 12; clone size: -; V gene: TRBV29-1; D gene: -; CDR3 protein: CSVETGVNTQYF; CDR3 DNA: TGCAGCGTTGAAACAGGCGTTAATACGCAGTATTTT
J gene: TRBJ1-1; CDR3 length: 13; clone size: few; V gene: TRBV9; D gene: -; CDR3 protein: CASSAFLGSGAFF; CDR3 DNA: TGTGCCAGCAGCGCATTTTTAGGGTCAGGGGCTTTCTTT
J gene: TRBJ2-1; CDR3 length: 15; clone size: many; V gene: TRBV27; D gene: TRBD2; CDR3 protein: CASSQSTSWFDEQFF; CDR3 DNA: TGTGCCAGCAGCCAATCGACTAGCTGGTTCGATGAGCAGTTCTTC
J gene: TRBJ2-2; CDR3 length: 14; clone size: -; V gene: TRBV7-2; D gene: TRBD1; CDR3 protein: CASSLDDRERELFF; CDR3 DNA: TGTGCCAGCAGCTTAGATGACAGGGAGCGGGAGCTGTTTTTT
J gene: TRBJ1-2; CDR3 length: 16; clone size: -; V gene: TRBV4-2; D gene: TRBD1; CDR3 protein: CASSQAPGTGVYGYTF; CDR3 DNA: TGTGCCAGCAGCCAAGCCCCCGGGACAGGTGTTTATGGCTACACCTTC
J gene: TRBJ2-3; CDR3 length: 13; clone size: many; V gene: TRBV20-1; D gene: TRBD2; CDR3 protein: CSAEAGASDTQYF; CDR3 DNA: TGCAGTGCTGAAGCGGGGGCCTCAGATACGCAGTATTTT
J gene: TRBJ1-2; CDR3 length: 17; clone size: -; V gene: TRBV7-2; D gene: -; CDR3 protein: CASSINPPVQTIYGYTF; CDR3 DNA: TGTGCCAGCAGCATAAACCCCCCTGTACAGACGATATATGGCTACACCTTC
J gene: TRBJ2-1; CDR3 length: 16; clone size: -; V gene: TRBV7-3; D gene: -; CDR3 protein: CASSLLGSSSYNEQFF; CDR3 DNA: TGTGCCAGCAGCTTACTGGGGTCCAGCTCCTACAATGAGCAGTTCTTC
J gene: TRBJ1-1; CDR3 length: 16; clone size: -; V gene: TRBV4-1; D gene: -; CDR3 protein: CASSTGTLLAGPEAFF; CDR3 DNA: TGCGCCAGCAGCACCGGGACACTCCTAGCGGGGCCTGAAGCTTTCTTT
J gene: TRBJ1-2; CDR3 length: 12; clone size: -; V gene: TRBV29-1; D gene: -; CDR3 protein: CSVARGDYGYTF; CDR3 DNA: TGCAGCGTTGCACGGGGGGACTATGGCTACACCTTC
J gene: TRBJ1-5; CDR3 length: 12; clone size: -; V gene: TRBV7-9; D gene: -; CDR3 protein: CASSSTNQPQHF; CDR3 DNA: TGTGCCAGCAGCTCGACGAATCAGCCCCAGCATTTT
J gene: TRBJ1-5; CDR3 length: 14; clone size: -; V gene: TRBV27; D gene: -; CDR3 protein: CASSPGFSNQPQHF; CDR3 DNA: TGTGCCAGCAGTCCGGGGTTTAGCAATCAGCCCCAGCATTTT
J gene: TRBJ2-1; CDR3 length: 14; clone size: few; V gene: TRBV28; D gene: -; CDR3 protein: CASSRQSSYNEQFF; CDR3 DNA: TGTGCCAGCAGCCGACAGAGCTCCTACAATGAGCAGTTCTTC
J gene: TRBJ1-2; CDR3 length: 13; clone size: -; V gene: TRBV4-1; D gene: -; CDR3 protein: CASGPEGIYGYTF; CDR3 DNA: TGCGCCAGCGGGCCGGAAGGAATCTATGGCTACACCTTC
J gene: TRBJ2-3; CDR3 length: 16; clone size: few; V gene: TRBV4-3; D gene: TRBD1; CDR3 protein: CASSRQPSQGADTQYF; CDR3 DNA: TGCGCCAGCAGCCGCCAGCCGTCTCAGGGGGCAGATACGCAGTATTTT
J gene: TRBJ2-2; CDR3 length: 18; clone size: -; V gene: TRBV12-3/TRBV12-4; D gene: TRBD2; CDR3 protein: CASSLRLAGGPNTGELFF; CDR3 DNA: TGTGCCAGCAGTTTAAGACTAGCGGGGGGGCCTAACACCGGGGAGCTGTTTTTT
J gene: TRBJ1-1; CDR3 length: 13; clone size: many; V gene: TRBV19; D gene: -; CDR3 protein: CASSWVANTEAFF; CDR3 DNA: TGTGCCAGTAGTTGGGTGGCGAACACTGAAGCTTTCTTT
J gene: TRBJ2-3; CDR3 length: 16; clone size: few; V gene: TRBV7-3; D gene: TRBD2; CDR3 protein: CASSSAAGGITDTQYF; CDR3 DNA: TGTGCCAGCAGCTCCGCCGCGGGGGGGATCACAGATACGCAGTATTTT
J gene: TRBJ1-2; CDR3 length: 13; clone size: -; V gene: TRBV12-3/TRBV12-4; D gene: TRBD1; CDR3 protein: CASRSTGGYGYTF; CDR3 DNA: TGTGCCAGCAGGTCGACAGGGGGTTATGGCTACACCTTC
J gene: TRBJ2-1; CDR3 length: 15; clone size: many; V gene: TRBV7-2; D gene: -; CDR3 protein: CASSLDGPAYNEQFF; CDR3 DNA: TGTGCCAGCAGCTTGGACGGTCCCGCTTACAATGAGCAGTTCTTC
J gene: TRBJ2-1; CDR3 length: 11; clone size: -; V gene: TRBV6-2/TRBV6-3; D gene: -; CDR3 protein: CASGEYNEQFF; CDR3 DNA: TGTGCCAGCGGGGAATACAATGAGCAGTTCTTC
J gene: TRBJ2-1; CDR3 length: 17; clone size: few; V gene: TRBV20-1; D gene: TRBD1; CDR3 protein: CSARDIQGTGPYNEQFF; CDR3 DNA: TGCAGTGCTAGAGATATTCAGGGGACAGGGCCCTACAATGAGCAGTTCTTC
J gene: TRBJ2-5; CDR3 length: 16; clone size: -; V gene: TRBV7-2; D gene: -; CDR3 protein: CASSFKRPDYQETQYF; CDR3 DNA: TGTGCCAGCAGCTTTAAGCGTCCGGACTACCAAGAGACCCAGTACTTC
J gene: TRBJ1-1; CDR3 length: 14; clone size: few; V gene: TRBV12-3/TRBV12-4; D gene: -; CDR3 protein: CASTRAGTETEAFF; CDR3 DNA: TGTGCCAGCACCCGGGCCGGGACGGAAACTGAAGCTTTCTTT
J gene: TRBJ2-3; CDR3 length: 14; clone size: few; V gene: TRBV4-1; D gene: -; CDR3 protein: CASSQEDRADTQYF; CDR3 DNA: TGCGCCAGCAGCCAAGAGGACCGTGCAGATACGCAGTATTTT
J gene: TRBJ1-1; CDR3 length: 15; clone size: few; V gene: TRBV5-5; D gene: -; CDR3 protein: CASRTEAPKRPEAFF; CDR3 DNA: TGTGCCAGCAGAACTGAGGCCCCCAAGCGCCCTGAAGCTTTCTTT
J gene: TRBJ1-1; CDR3 length: 16; clone size: -; V gene: TRBV20-1; D gene: TRBD1; CDR3 protein: CSAMDRVFLGNTEAFF; CDR3 DNA: TGCAGTGCAATGGACAGGGTATTCCTTGGGAACACTGAAGCTTTCTTT
J gene: TRBJ2-2; CDR3 length: 13; clone size: few; V gene: TRBV7-8; D gene: -; CDR3 protein: CASRLGVKGELFF; CDR3 DNA: TGTGCCAGCAGGTTGGGGGTGAAGGGGGAGCTGTTTTTT
J gene: TRBJ1-2; CDR3 length: 17; clone size: -; V gene: TRBV27; D gene: TRBD1; CDR3 protein: CASSDVPGQGWIGGYTF; CDR3 DNA: TGTGCCAGCAGTGACGTCCCGGGACAGGGATGGATAGGAGGCTACACCTTC
J gene: TRBJ2-2; CDR3 length: 16; clone size: many; V gene: TRBV4-3; D gene: TRBD1; CDR3 protein: CASSQDPGQGSGELFF; CDR3 DNA: TGCGCCAGCAGCCAAGATCCGGGACAGGGCTCCGGGGAGCTGTTTTTT
J gene: TRBJ2-5; CDR3 length: 13; clone size: -; V gene: TRBV29-1; D gene: -; CDR3 protein: CSVEQGLQETQYF; CDR3 DNA: TGCAGCGTGGAACAGGGCCTCCAAGAGACCCAGTACTTC
J gene: TRBJ2-2; CDR3 length: 13; clone size: -; V gene: TRBV9; D gene: -; CDR3 protein: CASSYQGIGELFF; CDR3 DNA: TGTGCCAGCAGTTACCAGGGGATCGGGGAGCTGTTTTTT
J gene: TRBJ2-2; CDR3 length: 11; clone size: few; V gene: TRBV12-3/TRBV12-4; D gene: -; CDR3 protein: CASSPGRELFF; CDR3 DNA: TGTGCCAGCAGTCCAGGGAGGGAGCTGTTTTTT